This T cell receptor (beta chain) comes out of a study of blood T cell repertoires in COVID-19. Study summary: The study drew acute and convalescent COVID-19 samples from the United States, Italy and Spain. T cells, B-cell-depleted T cells, or PBMCs provided the cDNA or gDNA that served as material.

Authors' data handling: By means of reference gene primer amplification, nucleated cell counts were estimated. Assay: immunoSEQ multiplex PCR; the TCRdb copy retains only in-frame clones and omits some. That table furnishes V, J and clone size, whereas the DNA furnished D and trimming. Of 45,000 to 70,000 clones in the sample, approximately 91% are singletons; the top ten hold about 7.3%. CDR3 length equals 14 residues. The V end was cut by 4 bases, the J end by 1 base, with 11 bases between. Germline CDR1 and CDR2: SGHAT and FQNNGV. This chain joins TRBV11-2 and TRBJ2-7; tentative D call: TRBD1 (5 bases). The source material was peripheral blood. The clonotype comes from a woman in her fifties or sixties with active or convalescent COVID-19. CDR3 DNA sequence: TGTGCCAGCAGCTCCTCCACAGGTTCCTACGAGCAGTACTTC. Encoded protein: CASSSSTGSYEQYF. Supplemented by reference TRBV11-2 and TRBJ2-7, the full variable domain reads EAGVAQSPRYKIIEKRQSVAFWCNPISGHATLYWYQQILGQGPKLLIQFQNNGVVDDSQLPKDRFSAERLKGVDSTLKIQPAKLEDSAVYLCASSSSTGSYEQYFGPGTRLTVT.